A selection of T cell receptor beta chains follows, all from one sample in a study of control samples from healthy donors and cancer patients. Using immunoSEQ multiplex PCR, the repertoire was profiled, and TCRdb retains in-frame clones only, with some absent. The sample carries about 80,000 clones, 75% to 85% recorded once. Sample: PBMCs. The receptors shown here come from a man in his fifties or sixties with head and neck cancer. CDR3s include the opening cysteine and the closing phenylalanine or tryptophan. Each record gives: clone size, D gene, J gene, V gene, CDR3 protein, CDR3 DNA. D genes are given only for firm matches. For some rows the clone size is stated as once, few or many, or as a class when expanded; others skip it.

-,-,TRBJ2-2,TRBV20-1,CSASLPNTGELFF,TGCAGTGCTAGTCTTCCGAACACCGGGGAGCTGTTTTTT
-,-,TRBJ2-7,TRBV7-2,CASSQGPNEQYF,TGTGCCAGCAGCCAGGGACCGAACGAGCAGTACTTC
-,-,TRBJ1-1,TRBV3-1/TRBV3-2,CASSQEVATEAFF,TGTGCCAGCAGCCAAGAGGTGGCCACTGAAGCTTTCTTT
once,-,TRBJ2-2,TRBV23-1,CASSQIAGANTGELFF,TGCGCCAGCAGTCAAATTGCGGGCGCGAACACCGGGGAGCTGTTTTTT
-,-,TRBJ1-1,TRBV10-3,CAISGSGFTEAFF,TGTGCCATCAGTGGGTCCGGGTTCACTGAAGCTTTCTTT
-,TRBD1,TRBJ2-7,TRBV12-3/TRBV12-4,CASRRQGYYEQYF,TGTGCCAGCAGACGACAGGGGTATTACGAGCAGTACTTC
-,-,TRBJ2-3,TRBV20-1,CSAPDTDTQYF,TGCAGTGCTCCAGACACAGATACGCAGTATTTT
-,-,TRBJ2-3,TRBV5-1,CASSLTSKDTQYF,TGCGCCAGCAGCTTAACTAGCAAAGATACGCAGTATTTT
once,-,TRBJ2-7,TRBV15,CATSRGPAKAYEQYF,TGTGCCACCAGCAGAGGTCCCGCTAAGGCCTACGAGCAGTACTTC
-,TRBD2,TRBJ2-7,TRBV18,CASSPITTSGSYEQYF,TGTGCCAGCTCCCCGATCACGACTAGCGGATCCTACGAGCAGTACTTC
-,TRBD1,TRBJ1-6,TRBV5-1,CASSFGDRGITGLHF,TGCGCCAGCAGCTTCGGGGACAGGGGGATTACAGGCCTCCACTTT
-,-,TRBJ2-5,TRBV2,CASSSAETQYF,TGTGCCAGCAGTTCGGCAGAGACCCAGTACTTC